Listed below are T cell receptor beta chains from one sample, sequenced in a study of blood T cell repertoires in COVID-19. Libraries were prepared by immunoSEQ multiplex PCR; TCRdb keeps only in-frame clonotypes and omits some of them. The profile shows about 130,000 clones, more than 75% of them singletons. Sequenced input: peripheral blood. These receptors came from a woman aged 60-70 years with acute or convalescent COVID-19. The CDR3 runs from the conserved cysteine through the conserved F or W. D genes are given only for firm matches. Clone size, where shown, is once, few, many, or a class for clones that have expanded.

DNA: TGTGCCAGCAGCTGGCAGACAGGAACCGGGGAGCTGTTTTTT; CDR3: CASSWQTGTGELFF; D: -; V: TRBV11-2; size: few; length: 14; J: TRBJ2-2
DNA: TGTGCTAGTGGTTTGGTTCTAGGAGGAGACACTGAAGCTTTCTTT; CDR3: CASGLVLGGDTEAFF; D: -; V: TRBV12-5; size: -; length: 15; J: TRBJ1-1
DNA: TGTGCCAGCAGGCCGCCCTCTCGAACAGGGGCGAGGATGAACACTGAAGCTTTCTTT; CDR3: CASRPPSRTGARMNTEAFF; D: TRBD1; V: TRBV28; size: few; length: 19; J: TRBJ1-1
DNA: TGTGCCAGCAGCTTTAGAAGGGGGCAAAAACTGTTTTTT; CDR3: CASSFRRGQKLFF; D: TRBD1; V: TRBV7-8; size: -; length: 13; J: TRBJ1-4
DNA: TGTGCCTGCCAGGTGAACACTGAAGCTTTCTTT; CDR3: CACQVNTEAFF; D: -; V: TRBV30; size: -; length: 11; J: TRBJ1-1
DNA: TGTGCCAGTAATCCCCAGGCGATACACTCGAACACTGAAGCTTTCTTT; CDR3: CASNPQAIHSNTEAFF; D: -; V: TRBV19; size: -; length: 16; J: TRBJ1-1
DNA: TGTGCCAGCAGTTACTCTGGCAGTAGCAATCAGCCCCAGCATTTT; CDR3: CASSYSGSSNQPQHF; D: -; V: TRBV6-5; size: -; length: 15; J: TRBJ1-5
DNA: TGCGCCAGCAGCTCAACGGGTGATAATTCACCCCTCCACTTT; CDR3: CASSSTGDNSPLHF; D: -; V: TRBV5-1; size: once; length: 14; J: TRBJ1-6
DNA: TGTGCCAGCAGCGTAGGAGGGAGTGGGGCCAACGTCCTGACTTTC; CDR3: CASSVGGSGANVLTF; D: -; V: TRBV9; size: -; length: 15; J: TRBJ2-6
DNA: TGTGCCAGCAGTGAAGGTGGTCTAGCGGGTTACAATGAGCAGTTCTTC; CDR3: CASSEGGLAGYNEQFF; D: TRBD2; V: TRBV6-1; size: -; length: 16; J: TRBJ2-1
DNA: TGTGCCAGCAGTGACAGGGGTTACCAGCCCCAGCATTTT; CDR3: CASSDRGYQPQHF; D: -; V: TRBV6-1; size: -; length: 13; J: TRBJ1-5
DNA: TGTGCCACCAGTGATCCGGGGGTAGCTCAGCCCCAGCATTTT; CDR3: CATSDPGVAQPQHF; D: -; V: TRBV24-1; size: -; length: 14; J: TRBJ1-5
DNA: TGCGCCAGCAGCCATCAGGGGACCACTGAAGCTTTCTTT; CDR3: CASSHQGTTEAFF; D: -; V: TRBV4-1; size: -; length: 13; J: TRBJ1-1
DNA: TGCACCAGCAGCCACCCGTGGGCATCCCAATATCAGAGTCCGGCCGGGGAGCTGTTTTTT; CDR3: CTSSHPWASQYQSPAGELFF; D: -; V: TRBV1; size: once; length: 20; J: TRBJ2-2
DNA: TGTGCCAGCACCGCCCACAGGGGGGCCTACAATGAGCAGTTCTTC; CDR3: CASTAHRGAYNEQFF; D: TRBD1; V: TRBV27; size: -; length: 15; J: TRBJ2-1
DNA: TGCGCCAGCAGCCAAGAGAACGGGATAGCAACTAATGAAAAACTGTTTTTT; CDR3: CASSQENGIATNEKLFF; D: -; V: TRBV4-1; size: -; length: 17; J: TRBJ1-4
DNA: TGCAGCGTTGTGGCACAGGCCATGAACACTGAAGCTTTCTTT; CDR3: CSVVAQAMNTEAFF; D: -; V: TRBV29-1; size: -; length: 14; J: TRBJ1-1
DNA: TGCGCCAGCAGCTTCCGGGACTCTTACACCGGGGAGCTGTTTTTT; CDR3: CASSFRDSYTGELFF; D: -; V: TRBV5-1; size: -; length: 15; J: TRBJ2-2
DNA: TGCGCCAGCAGCTTGGCCGACAGGGGCAATGGCTACACCTTC; CDR3: CASSLADRGNGYTF; D: TRBD1; V: TRBV5-1; size: -; length: 14; J: TRBJ1-2
DNA: TGTGCCAGCAGCGTGTCGGACAGAATGAACACTGAAGCTTTCTTT; CDR3: CASSVSDRMNTEAFF; D: -; V: TRBV9; size: -; length: 15; J: TRBJ1-1